Listed below are T cell receptor beta chains from one sample, sequenced in a study of vaccination effects on CD4 cells after COVID-19. The data were produced by immunoSEQ multiplex PCR, yet TCRdb's version contains in-frame clones alone and is incomplete. The repertoire holds some 68,000 clones, approximately 70% seen once, with 3.5% to 4.5% in the top ten. What these receptors recognize is not known. This specimen consisted of CD4+ T cells from PBMCs cultured with HCoV-OC43 spike peptides, obtained before COVID-19 vaccination. The receptors were gathered from a human donor who received a COVID-19 vaccine. Both conserved end residues are part of each CDR3. The D gene is left open where the match is weak. Rows may omit the clone size; those that give it use once, few, many or a size class.

v_gene: TRBV27
abundance: -
d_gene: -
j_gene: TRBJ1-2
CDR3nt: TGTGCCAGCAGTCTGGGTCCCTTGGATGGCTACACCTTC
CDR3aa: CASSLGPLDGYTF

v_gene: TRBV6-2/TRBV6-3
abundance: few
d_gene: -
j_gene: TRBJ1-1
CDR3nt: TGTGCCAGCAGCGTACAGCTCATGAACACTGAAGCTTTCTTT
CDR3aa: CASSVQLMNTEAFF

v_gene: TRBV4-3
abundance: -
d_gene: -
j_gene: TRBJ1-2
CDR3nt: TGCGCCAGCAGCCAAGAGCGGAGCGCCCGCCAAGGAACCGGCTACACCTTC
CDR3aa: CASSQERSARQGTGYTF

v_gene: TRBV5-8
abundance: -
d_gene: -
j_gene: TRBJ2-5
CDR3nt: TGTGCCAGCAGCCTGGGACTTCTACAAGAGACCCAGTACTTC
CDR3aa: CASSLGLLQETQYF

v_gene: TRBV11-3
abundance: -
d_gene: -
j_gene: TRBJ1-5
CDR3nt: TGTGCCAGCAGAGTTATTGCCCTAGCCAATCAGCCCCAGCATTTT
CDR3aa: CASRVIALANQPQHF

v_gene: TRBV7-2
abundance: -
d_gene: TRBD1
j_gene: TRBJ2-2
CDR3nt: TGTGCCAGCAGCTTACAGGGGGTAAACACCGGGGAGCTGTTTTTT
CDR3aa: CASSLQGVNTGELFF

v_gene: TRBV7-2
abundance: -
d_gene: TRBD1
j_gene: TRBJ1-3
CDR3nt: TGTGCCAGCAGCATGACAGGGGGAGGGGGAAACACCATATATTTT
CDR3aa: CASSMTGGGGNTIYF

v_gene: TRBV5-1
abundance: -
d_gene: -
j_gene: TRBJ2-3
CDR3nt: TGCGCCAGCAGTTCCGGGACCACCACAGATACGCAGTATTTT
CDR3aa: CASSSGTTTDTQYF

v_gene: TRBV10-3
abundance: -
d_gene: TRBD1
j_gene: TRBJ1-4
CDR3nt: TGTGCCATCAGTGAGTCAGGGGGCGGTGAAAAACTGTTTTTT
CDR3aa: CAISESGGGEKLFF

v_gene: TRBV19
abundance: -
d_gene: -
j_gene: TRBJ1-1
CDR3nt: TGTGCCAGTAGTATAGGGCCTTGGAACACTGAAGCTTTCTTT
CDR3aa: CASSIGPWNTEAFF

v_gene: TRBV7-2
abundance: -
d_gene: -
j_gene: TRBJ1-1
CDR3nt: TGTGCCAGCAGCTTATACGAGGGCATAACTGAAGCTTTCTTT
CDR3aa: CASSLYEGITEAFF

v_gene: TRBV5-4
abundance: few
d_gene: TRBD2
j_gene: TRBJ2-2
CDR3nt: TGTGCCAGCAGCTCGCGGGGGGGCGACACCGGGGAGCTGTTTTTT
CDR3aa: CASSSRGGDTGELFF

v_gene: TRBV28
abundance: few
d_gene: TRBD2
j_gene: TRBJ2-3
CDR3nt: TGTGCCAGCAGTTTAACGGGGGGGCACGCAGATACGCAGTATTTT
CDR3aa: CASSLTGGHADTQYF

v_gene: TRBV7-2
abundance: few
d_gene: TRBD1
j_gene: TRBJ1-1
CDR3nt: TGTGCCAGCAGAATGGGACAGGGGGGCACTGAAGCTTTCTTT
CDR3aa: CASRMGQGGTEAFF

v_gene: TRBV24-1
abundance: -
d_gene: TRBD1
j_gene: TRBJ2-1
CDR3nt: TGTGCCACCAGTGATTCGACAGGGGGCAAAGTAAATGAGCAGTTCTTC
CDR3aa: CATSDSTGGKVNEQFF

v_gene: TRBV4-1
abundance: few
d_gene: -
j_gene: TRBJ2-2
CDR3nt: TGCGCCAGCAGCCAAGGCGAAGTGAACACCGGGGAGCTGTTTTTT
CDR3aa: CASSQGEVNTGELFF

v_gene: TRBV4-1
abundance: medium-sized
d_gene: -
j_gene: TRBJ1-1
CDR3nt: TGCGCCAGCAGCCAAGATGAGGGGCGGACTGAAGCTTTCTTT
CDR3aa: CASSQDEGRTEAFF

v_gene: TRBV4-2
abundance: -
d_gene: TRBD2
j_gene: TRBJ2-5
CDR3nt: TGTGCCACGGCGGCTAGCGGGGGGCAAGAGACCCAGTACTTC
CDR3aa: CATAASGGQETQYF

v_gene: TRBV3-1/TRBV3-2
abundance: once
d_gene: -
j_gene: TRBJ1-1
CDR3nt: TGTGCCAGCAGCAAACAGGGTAACACTGAAGCTTTCTTT
CDR3aa: CASSKQGNTEAFF